This T cell receptor beta chain was sequenced during a study of vaccination and CD4 T cells after COVID-19. Across the whole study: From HCoV-229E, HCoV-OC43, HCoV-NL63 and SARS-CoV-2, overlapping spike peptides were used to stimulate the cells.

With the Oncomine TCR Beta short-read assay, DNA from cultured CD4+ T cells was sequenced. TCRdb re-analysed the PCR reads in MiXCR, keeping a single row per CDR3 protein. The sample gives 9,000 to 10,000 distinct CDR3 sequences, 34% of which show up once; less than 40% is in the top ten. Treatment denoted: approximately nine-day PBMC culture with coronavirus spike peptide pools or control peptides (ViraFEST assay). The unexposed donor gave CD4+ T cells before the COVID-19 pandemic (2011-2018). ViraFEST enlarged antigen-specific T cell populations with peptide pools and afterwards sequenced TCRs. Germline CDR1 DFQATT, CDR2 SNEGSKA (reference sequence). J gave up 4 bases and V 5 bases, and 3 bases lay outside the gene matches. CDR3 length equals 14 residues. This clonotype was seen only a few times. Its antigen is not identified.

This receptor was obtained from a human donor in good health. The material sequenced was CD4+ T cells from blood, cultured in vitro. The gene calls are TRBV20-1 and TRBJ2-3; TRBD2 aligns across 13 bases. The CDR3 loop is CSAVGLAGADTQYF. The CDR3 DNA reads as TGCAGTGCTGTCGGACTAGCGGGGGCAGATACGCAGTATTTT.